This T cell receptor (beta chain) was recorded in a study of beta chain features in type 1 diabetes. This clone was recorded a few times. Its antigen is unidentified. Findings and caveats of the study: Within each of all four CD4+ subsets, Type 1 diabetes patients had TCRB CDR3s that were moderately but significantly shorter. Patients' naive, central memory and Treg TCRB repertoires seemed closer to one another than those of healthy donors.

CDR1 and CDR2 (germline): SGHRS, YFSETQ. The CDR3 totals 15 residues. Trimming at V came to 1 base and at J to 5 bases, leaving 9 bases not matched to a gene. All of the isolated RNA was reverse transcribed, so expressed TCRB transcripts were sequenced. The protocol was immunoSEQ multiplex PCR, while the TCRdb copy is restricted to in-frame clones and leaves out a portion. Here the sample spans 310,000 or so clones, 15% being singletons. Every donor provided one heparinised blood draw, which averaged about 120 mL. Markers CD45RO/CCR7/CD25/CD127/CD95/CD27 served to sort CD4+ naive, central memory, regulatory and stem cell-like memory cells.

The sample was naive CD4+ T cells from blood. V is TRBV5-1 and J is TRBJ2-7; TRBD1 matches at 7 bases. The TCR originated in a man in his late teens or twenties with type 1 diabetes. CDR3 bases: TGCGCCAGCAGCTTGAGCGGCAGGGGGATCCACGAGCAGTACTTC. Encoded protein: CASSLSGRGIHEQYF. The full variable domain, with the rest looked up from reference TRBV5-1 and TRBJ2-7, is KAGVTQTPRYLIKTRGQQVTLSCSPISGHRSVSWYQQTPGQGLQFLFEYFSETQRNKGNFPGRFSGRQFSNSRSEMNVSTLELGDSALYLCASSLSGRGIHEQYFGPGTRLTVT.